Following are 31 T cell receptor beta chains from one sample sequenced in a study of T cell responses to AZD1222 COVID-19 vaccine. Sequencing used immunoSEQ multiplex PCR; TCRdb keeps in-frame clones, though not all of them. The sample holds 26,000 or so clones, around nine tenths seen once. This sample comprised peripheral blood, obtained 28 days after the second AZD1222 dose. The receptors come from an adult who received the AZD1222 COVID-19 vaccine.

Comments on this clone: This same CDR3 is encoded by further DNA sequences in the sample. The CDR3 reads CASTLGLAGGPETQYF. CDR3 bases: TGTGCCAGCACCCTCGGACTAGCGGGAGGGCCGGAGACCCAGTACTTC. This sequence joins TRBV13 and TRBJ2-5; 15 nucleotides align to TRBD2. This CDR3 is built from 16 residues. Germline values: CDR1 PRHDT, CDR2 FYEKMQ (reference sequence). The V gene end was trimmed by 7 bases and the J gene end by 5 bases; junction bases not matched to a gene: 8.

This chain links TRBV19 with TRBJ2-5; TRBD2 matches 9 bases. From germline, CDR1 is LNHDA and CDR2 SQIVND (reference sequence). This CDR3 comprises 14 residues. Trimming removed 4 bases from V and 5 bases from J; junction bases left unmatched: 5. CDR3 residues: CASSSAGGMETQYF. The DNA of the CDR3 is TGTGCCAGTAGTAGTGCGGGAGGGATGGAGACCCAGTACTTC.

This chain links TRBV29-1 with TRBJ2-5; a possible D gene is TRBD2 (6 bases). The V and J ends lost 4 bases and 4 bases respectively, with 10 bases between them. The CDR3 has 12 amino acids. Germline CDR1 is SQVTM and CDR2 is ANQGSEA. CDR3 protein: CSVGPGGETQYF. CDR3 DNA: TGCAGCGTTGGACCCGGGGGAGAGACCCAGTACTTC. The complete variable domain, with remaining parts taken from reference TRBV29-1 and TRBJ2-5, reads SAVISQKPSRDICQRGTSLTIQCQVDSQVTMMFWYRQQPGQSLTLIATANQGSEATYESGFVIDKFPISRPNLTFSTLTVSNMSPEDSSIYLCSVGPGGETQYFGPGTRLLVL.

The chain links TRBV4-2 to TRBJ2-1; 9 positions match TRBD2. The V segment lost 3 bases and the J segment 5 bases; nucleotides outside the gene matches: 8. This CDR3 comprises 16 residues. The germline gives CDR1 LGHNA, CDR2 YNFKEQ. This chain's CDR3 is CASSQAAGGPNNEQFF. CDR3 coding DNA: TGTGCCAGCAGCCAGGCGGCGGGAGGGCCAAACAATGAGCAGTTCTTC.

V is TRBV29-1 and J is TRBJ2-3; TRBD2 matches at 10 bases. Germline lookup yields CDR1 SQVTM and CDR2 ANQGSEA. Trimming took 4 bases from V and 2 from J; bases not matched to a gene: 3. The CDR3 sequence is 14 residues long. Here the CDR3 reads CSVGLAGFTDTQYF. The CDR3 DNA sequence: TGCAGCGTTGGACTAGCGGGTTTCACAGATACGCAGTATTTT.

The V and J genes are TRBV9 and TRBJ2-1, with 15 bases fitting TRBD2. Germline loops: CDR1 SGDLS, CDR2 YYNGEE. The CDR3 extends over 15 amino acids. V trimming: 4 bases; J trimming: 7 bases; junction bases outside the gene matches: 3. The CDR3 reads CASSFGTSGRNEQFF. The CDR3 nucleotides are TGTGCCAGCAGCTTTGGGACTAGCGGGAGGAATGAGCAGTTCTTC.

The chain employs TRBV3-1 (or the pseudogene TRBV3-2) and TRBJ2-4; no firm D call. Between the trimmed V and J ends, which lost 3 bases and 0 bases, there was a span of 9 bases. The length of the CDR3 is 15 residues. Germline CDR1 reads LGHDT; CDR2 reads YNNKEL (reference sequence). The CDR3 is CASSQMALAKNIQYF. Written as DNA, the CDR3 is TGTGCCAGCAGCCAGATGGCTCTAGCCAAAAACATTCAGTACTTC.

V usage is TRBV5-1 and J usage is TRBJ2-2; D is perhaps TRBD2 (6 bases). V lost 2 bases and J lost 4, with 15 bases in between. The CDR3 runs 16 residues. Germline CDR1 is SGHRS and CDR2 is YFSETQ. The CDR3 spells CASSLPGLRGTGELFF. CDR3 DNA sequence: TGCGCCAGCAGCTTACCGGGACTTAGAGGCACCGGGGAGCTGTTTTTT.

This rearrangement joins TRBV7-6 to TRBJ1-5; D call uncertain. Trimming stripped 4 bases from V and 4 bases from J, with 8 bases between. The length of the CDR3 is 13 residues. Germline V gene sequence: CDR1 SGHVS, CDR2 FNYEAQ. The CDR3 loop is CASSSTGNQPQHF. CDR3 DNA sequence: TGTGCCAGCAGCTCGACGGGGAATCAGCCCCAGCATTTT.

This clone was recorded only once. The gene calls are TRBV29-1 and TRBJ1-1; D not certain. This CDR3 contains 13 residues. Deletions cut 4 bases from V and 0 bases from J, with 9 bases between. Looked up from germline, CDR1 is SQVTM and CDR2 is ANQGSEA. The CDR3 loop reads CSVVGSMNTEAFF. In DNA form, the CDR3 reads TGCAGCGTTGTCGGCAGCATGAACACTGAAGCTTTCTTT.

The rearrangement links TRBV6-2 or TRBV6-3 to TRBJ1-2; D may be TRBD1 (6 bases). The CDR3 sequence is 14 residues long. Germline V gene sequence: CDR1 MNHEY, CDR2 SVGEGT. V gave up 4 bases and J gave up 8 bases, with 17 bases separating them. CDR3 nucleotides: TGTGCCAGCAGTTCTCTTCTGCAGGGGTACGGCTACACCTTC. Protein sequence: CASSSLLQGYGYTF.

V and J are TRBV7-9 and TRBJ2-1, with 9 bases lining up with TRBD1. Germline-derived CDR1 and CDR2 are SEHNR and FQNEAQ (reference sequence). Unmatched junction bases numbered 12, after V lost 5 bases and J lost 4 bases. The CDR3 sequence is 17 residues long. CDR3 sequence: CASSLFTGTGIYNEQFF. Here the CDR3 DNA reads TGTGCCAGCAGCCTATTCACCGGGACAGGGATTTACAATGAGCAGTTCTTC.

A single count supports this clone. The chain employs TRBV13 and TRBJ1-2; the match to TRBD1 covers 11 bases. Germline CDR1 reads PRHDT; CDR2 reads FYEKMQ (reference sequence). CDR3 length: 15 amino acids. Trimming took 8 bases from V and 5 from J; bases not matched to a gene: 10. Here the CDR3 reads CASVIRDRGSYGYTF. The CDR3 DNA follows: TGTGCCAGCGTAATCCGGGACAGGGGGAGTTATGGCTACACCTTC.

This clone turned up a few times. The gene calls are TRBV28 and TRBJ2-5, with 10 bases identical to TRBD1. Trimming cost V 6 bases and J 4 bases; bases outside gene matches: 5. Germline V gene data show CDR1 as MDHEN and CDR2 as SYDVKM. The CDR3 has 14 amino acids. The CDR3 sequence is CASSPGTGAETQYF. In DNA, the CDR3 is TGTGCCAGCAGCCCTGGGACAGGGGCAGAGACCCAGTACTTC. The entire variable domain, with the rest obtained from reference TRBV28 and TRBJ2-5, is as follows: DVKVTQSSRYLVKRTGEKVFLECVQDMDHENMFWYRQDPGLGLRLIYFSYDVKMKEKGDIPEGYSVSREKKERFSLILESASTNQTSMYLCASSPGTGAETQYFGPGTRLLVL.

This chain links TRBV15 with TRBJ2-7; D perhaps matches TRBD1 (6 bases). Germline CDR1 and CDR2: LNHNV and YYDKDF (reference sequence). Deletions cut 6 bases from V and 2 bases from J, with 14 bases between. The CDR3 loop spans 14 amino acids. CDR3 DNA: TGTGCCACCAGGGCGACAGGTGGAACCTACGAGCAGTACTTC. This translates into CATRATGGTYEQYF.

This chain joins TRBV7-8 and TRBJ1-3; no clear D gene. V shed 5 bases and J shed 0 bases, with 14 bases lying between them. Germline V gives CDR1 SGHVS, CDR2 FQNEAQ. This CDR3 comprises 16 residues. The CDR3 DNA follows: TGTGCCAGCAGCCCCCGTGGCAGCAGCTCTGGAAACACCATATATTTT. Translation gives CASSPRGSSSGNTIYF.

This chain connects TRBV5-6 to TRBJ1-5; no clear D gene. CDR1 and CDR2 (germline): SGHDT, YYEEEE. V lost 0 bases and J lost 4, with 14 bases in between. The CDR3 contains 16 residues. CDR3 residues: CASSLGQDESNQPQHF. In DNA, the CDR3 is TGTGCCAGCAGCTTGGGGCAGGACGAAAGTAATCAGCCCCAGCATTTT.

The J gene is TRBJ2-1, the V gene TRBV7-3; either TRBD1 or TRBD2 may fit D (5 bases each). The CDR3 runs 12 residues. V lost 4 bases to trimming and J lost 15 bases, with 16 bases between them. CDR1 is SGHTA and CDR2 is FQGTGA in the germline V gene. The CDR3 DNA reads as TGTGCCAGCAGCTCGGGACGGCAAAAGCTGTTCTTC. Residues: CASSSGRQKLFF.

V and J are TRBV7-2 and TRBJ1-4; weak D call: TRBD1 (5 bases). Germline V gene sequence: CDR1 SGHTA, CDR2 FQGNSA. The CDR3 covers 16 residues. The V and J ends lost 7 bases and 1 base respectively, with 16 bases between them. The CDR3 loop reads CASTVGGVGTNEKLFF. In DNA form, the CDR3 reads TGTGCCAGCACCGTTGGAGGGGTGGGAACTAATGAAAAACTGTTTTTT.

The rearrangement joins TRBV2 to TRBJ2-3, with a possible D match to TRBD1 (5 bases). Germline V gene data show CDR1 as SNHLY and CDR2 as FYNNEI. This CDR3 comprises 15 residues. Trimming stripped 2 bases from V and 0 bases from J, with 9 bases between. DNA for the CDR3: TGTGCCAGCAGTGAAACGACAGCTAGCACAGATACGCAGTATTTT. It translates to CASSETTASTDTQYF.

The chain carries TRBV24-1 and TRBJ2-3; 10 bases are shared with TRBD1. The CDR3 runs 14 residues. Germline trimming cut 8 bases from V and 5 bases from J; bases unmatched to any gene: 6. Germline loops: CDR1 KGHDR, CDR2 SFDVKD. The CDR3 sequence: CATKGTGALDTQYF. DNA of the CDR3: TGTGCCACCAAAGGGACAGGGGCGTTAGATACGCAGTATTTT.

The CDR3, as DNA: TGTGCCACCATGCCTGGACTAGCCTATGAGCAGTTCTTC. This sequence encodes CATMPGLAYEQFF. The chain combines TRBV2 with TRBJ2-1, with 8 bases aligning to TRBD2. J lost 8 bases, V lost 10 bases, and 10 bases had no gene match. Germline V lookup: CDR1 SNHLY, CDR2 FYNNEI. The CDR3 contains 13 residues.

V and J are TRBV30 and TRBJ2-2; 14 bases align to TRBD2. CDR1 and CDR2 from the germline V gene are GTSNPN and SVGIG (reference sequence). This CDR3 contains 17 residues. V lost 2 bases, J lost 4 bases, and 6 bases stayed unmatched. CDR3 region: CAWSRGLAGGGTGELFF. CDR3 nucleotide sequence: TGTGCCTGGAGTAGAGGACTAGCGGGAGGAGGCACCGGGGAGCTGTTTTTT.

This clone was recorded only once. This sequence joins TRBV11-3 and TRBJ1-3; D call uncertain. This CDR3 is built from 16 residues. Deletions cut 1 base from V and 0 bases from J, with 10 bases between. Germline loops: CDR1 SGHNT, CDR2 YENEEA. CDR3 in DNA: TGTGCCAGCAGCTTAGGAGACATCGGCTCTGGAAACACCATATATTTT. Translated: CASSLGDIGSGNTIYF.

The chain joins TRBV4-1 to TRBJ2-1; 12 nucleotides agree with TRBD2. With 9 bases clipped from V and 3 bases from J, the junction kept 18 bases outside the gene matches. Looked up from germline, CDR1 is MGHRA and CDR2 is YSYEKL. The CDR3 contains 19 residues. The DNA for the CDR3 is TGCGCCAGTAAACCGGCTAGCGGGAGGGCCGATGGAATCTACAATGAGCAGTTCTTC. It translates to CASKPASGRADGIYNEQFF.

The V and J genes are TRBV6-4 and TRBJ2-1; D is possibly TRBD1 (5 bases). Trimming cost V 5 bases and J 9 bases, with 17 bases left between them. The CDR3 has 14 amino acids. Per the germline V gene, CDR1 is MRHNA and CDR2 is SNTAGT. CDR3: CASSNLGRAVEQFF. CDR3 DNA sequence: TGTGCCAGCAGTAATTTAGGCAGGGCGGTTGAGCAGTTCTTC.

The CDR3 DNA is TGTGCCAGCGACCGGACAGGGGAAATCTACGAGCAGTACTTC. This encodes CASDRTGEIYEQYF. The chain couples TRBV6-5 to TRBJ2-7, with 9 bases that match TRBD1. The ends lost 8 bases at V and 3 bases at J; junction bases unmatched: 8. CDR1 and CDR2 (germline): MNHEY, SVGAGI. The CDR3 contains 14 residues.

The rearrangement links TRBV4-3 to TRBJ2-2, with no clear D. Trimming took 0 bases from V and 7 from J, leaving 6 bases between them. The CDR3 consists of 13 residues. From germline, CDR1 is LGHNA and CDR2 YSLEER. This CDR3 reads CASSQERSGELFF. CDR3 coding DNA: TGCGCCAGCAGCCAAGAGAGGAGCGGGGAGCTGTTTTTT.

The chain carries TRBV18 and TRBJ2-7; 7 bases match TRBD2. Trimming took 6 bases from V and 0 from J; bases not matched to a gene: 8. This CDR3 region has 15 residues. Germline CDR1 KGHSH, CDR2 LQKENI. Here the CDR3 reads CASSPTSLPSYEQYF. The CDR3 nucleotides are TGTGCCAGCTCCCCGACTAGCCTACCCTCCTACGAGCAGTACTTC.

V is TRBV5-1 and J is TRBJ2-5, with 7 bases fitting TRBD1. V was clipped by 1 base and J by 4 bases; unmatched bases: 4. Germline CDR1 is SGHRS and CDR2 is YFSETQ. This CDR3 has 14 residues. CDR3 nucleotide sequence: TGCGCCAGCAGCTTGATTCGGACAGGAGAGACCCAGTACTTC. Amino acid sequence: CASSLIRTGETQYF.

The V and J genes are TRBV4-2 and TRBJ2-5; 7 positions match TRBD2. This CDR3 has 14 amino acids. The junction had 3 bases not matched to a gene; V was cut back by 0 bases and J by 5 bases. CDR1 is LGHNA, CDR2 YNFKEQ, per germline. DNA for the CDR3: TGTGCCAGCAGCCAAGATCTCGGGGGGGAGACCCAGTACTTC. Protein sequence: CASSQDLGGETQYF.